The rows below give T cell receptor beta chains drawn from one sample of a study of blood T cell repertoires in COVID-19. The table came from immunoSEQ multiplex PCR; TCRdb's copy has only in-frame clones and leaves some out. The table lists a few hundred thousand clones, 85% to 90% of them singletons. Sequencing input: PBMCs or T cells enriched from blood (not recorded which). These receptors all come from a woman under 30 who had recovered from COVID-19. Each CDR3 is given with its conserved first and last residue. Each record gives: V gene, CDR3 length, clone size, J gene, D gene, CDR3 DNA, CDR3 protein. The D gene is left open where the match is weak. Where a row states a size, it is once, few, many or the class of an expanded clone; other rows omit it.

>TRBV2|13|few|TRBJ1-2|TRBD1
TGTGCCAGCGCCTGGACAGGAGTCGGCGGCTACACCTTC
CASAWTGVGGYTF
>TRBV27|15|.|TRBJ2-5|.
TGTGCCAGCAGTCTAACCCCAGGGTTGGTAGAGACCCAGTACTTC
CASSLTPGLVETQYF
>TRBV6-5|13|.|TRBJ1-6|.
TGTGCCAGCAGTTACCGACTCGTCTCACCCCTCCACTTT
CASSYRLVSPLHF
>TRBV27|13|.|TRBJ2-7|TRBD1
TGTGCCAGCAGTTTCGACAGGGACTACGAGCAGTACTTC
CASSFDRDYEQYF
>TRBV2|14|.|TRBJ1-1|.
TGTGCCAGCAGTGTCAGGGGCGAGGGCACTGAAGCTTTCTTT
CASSVRGEGTEAFF
>TRBV6-5|15|.|TRBJ1-1|TRBD1
TGTGCCAGCAGTAGGGGACAGGTCAAGAACACTGAAGCTTTCTTT
CASSRGQVKNTEAFF
>TRBV10-2|14|once|TRBJ2-1|TRBD2
TGCGCCAGCAGTGTGGGACTAGCGACCAATGAGCAGTTCTTC
CASSVGLATNEQFF
>TRBV9|15|.|TRBJ2-5|TRBD2
TGTGCCAGCAGCGGACAGCGGGAGTGGTCGGAGACCCAGTACTTC
CASSGQREWSETQYF
>TRBV24-1|16|.|TRBJ2-3|.
TGTGCCACCAGTGATACAAGGACTGGGGTGACAGATACGCAGTATTTT
CATSDTRTGVTDTQYF
>TRBV2|14|few|TRBJ1-5|.
TGTGCCAGCAGGGAGGGTTCGGGAGGCCAGCCCCAGCATTTT
CASREGSGGQPQHF
>TRBV7-9|12|once|TRBJ1-1|.
TGTGCCAGCAGTCCGGGCGGGGGCGTAGCTTTCTTT
CASSPGGGVAFF
>TRBV3-1/TRBV3-2|14|.|TRBJ1-4|.
TGTGCCAGCAGCCAAGACCTCCGGGGTGAAAAACTGTTTTTT
CASSQDLRGEKLFF
>TRBV19|13|.|TRBJ2-5|.
TGTGCCAGTAGTATAGTGGTGAGCGAGACCCAGTACTTC
CASSIVVSETQYF
>TRBV6-5|14|.|TRBJ1-1|.
TGTGCCAGCAGTTACGCTGAGAAGAACACTGAAGCTTTCTTT
CASSYAEKNTEAFF
>TRBV2|12|.|TRBJ1-2|TRBD1
TGTGCCAGCCGGGACAGCAACTATGGCTACACCTTC
CASRDSNYGYTF
>TRBV6-1|16|.|TRBJ1-2|.
TGTGCCAGCAGTGAAGCGGGCCAGGGGTATGGATATGGCTACACCTTC
CASSEAGQGYGYGYTF
>TRBV27|17|.|TRBJ2-1|TRBD2
TGTGCCAGCAGTTTGTGGGCTAGCGGGAGCCTGGGTAATGAGCAGTTCTTC
CASSLWASGSLGNEQFF